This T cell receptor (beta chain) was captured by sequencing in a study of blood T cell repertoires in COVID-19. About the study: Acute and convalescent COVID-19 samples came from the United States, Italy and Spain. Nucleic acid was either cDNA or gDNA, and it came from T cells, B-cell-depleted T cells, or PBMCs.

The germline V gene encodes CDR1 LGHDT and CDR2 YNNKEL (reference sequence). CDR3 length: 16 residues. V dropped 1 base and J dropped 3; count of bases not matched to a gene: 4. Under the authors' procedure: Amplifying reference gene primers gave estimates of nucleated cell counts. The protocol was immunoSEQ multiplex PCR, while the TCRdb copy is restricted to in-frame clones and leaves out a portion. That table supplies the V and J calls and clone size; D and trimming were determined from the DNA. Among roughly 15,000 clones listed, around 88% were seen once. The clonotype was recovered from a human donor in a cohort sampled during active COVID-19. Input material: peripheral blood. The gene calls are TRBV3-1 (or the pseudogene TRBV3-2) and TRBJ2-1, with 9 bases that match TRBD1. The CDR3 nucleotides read TGTGCCAGCAGCCAAGCAAGACAGGGGGGCTACAATGAGCAGTTCTTC. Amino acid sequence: CASSQARQGGYNEQFF.